This T cell receptor (beta chain) was captured in a study of T cell changes during pregnancy in multiple sclerosis. This table comes from immunoSEQ multiplex PCR, and its TCRdb copy is limited to in-frame clones, with some not included. Of approximately 89,000 clones listed, about 95% were seen once; the top ten hold 2.5%. The V and J ends lost 0 bases and 6 bases respectively, with 11 bases between them. Germline lookup yields CDR1 GTSNPN and CDR2 SVGIG (reference sequence). CDR3 length equals 13 residues. This clonotype was sampled from a female donor with multiple sclerosis, enrolled in a pregnancy study. This chain links TRBV30 with TRBJ1-1, with D possibly being TRBD1 (5 bases). Sequencing used peripheral blood, obtained in the third trimester of pregnancy. This chain's CDR3 is CAWSVEVGAEAFF. CDR3 bases: TGTGCCTGGAGTGTAGAGGTAGGGGCTGAAGCTTTCTTT.